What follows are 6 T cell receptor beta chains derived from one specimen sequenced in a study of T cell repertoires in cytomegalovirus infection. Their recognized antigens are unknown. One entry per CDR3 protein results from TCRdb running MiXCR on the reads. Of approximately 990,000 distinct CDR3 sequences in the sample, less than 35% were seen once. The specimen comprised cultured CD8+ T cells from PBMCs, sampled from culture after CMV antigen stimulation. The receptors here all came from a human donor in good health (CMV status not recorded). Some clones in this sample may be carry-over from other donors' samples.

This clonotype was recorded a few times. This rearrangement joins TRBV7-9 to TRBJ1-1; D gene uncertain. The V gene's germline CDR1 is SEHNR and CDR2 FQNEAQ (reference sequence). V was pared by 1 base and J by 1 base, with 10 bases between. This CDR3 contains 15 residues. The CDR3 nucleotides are TGTGCCAGCAGCTTAGTGCTGGGCCCGAACACTGAAGCTTTCTTT. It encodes CASSLVLGPNTEAFF.

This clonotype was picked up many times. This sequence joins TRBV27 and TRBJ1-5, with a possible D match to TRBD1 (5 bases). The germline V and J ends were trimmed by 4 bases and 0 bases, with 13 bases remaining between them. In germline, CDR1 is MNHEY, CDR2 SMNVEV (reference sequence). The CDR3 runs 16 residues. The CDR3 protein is CASSSSAGNSNQPQHF. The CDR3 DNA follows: TGTGCCAGCAGTTCCTCGGCAGGGAATAGCAATCAGCCCCAGCATTTT.

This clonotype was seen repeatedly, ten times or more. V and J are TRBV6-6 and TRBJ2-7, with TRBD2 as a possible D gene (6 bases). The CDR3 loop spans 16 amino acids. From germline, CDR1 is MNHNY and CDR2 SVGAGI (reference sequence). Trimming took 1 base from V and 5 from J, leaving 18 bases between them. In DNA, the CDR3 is TGTGCCAGCAGTTACTTTGCGGGGCCTCCGGGGAACGAGCAGTACTTC. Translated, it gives CASSYFAGPPGNEQYF.

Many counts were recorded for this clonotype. The CDR3 spells CASSLVDRQETQYF. Written as DNA, the CDR3 is TGTGCCAGCAGCTTAGTTGACCGACAAGAGACCCAGTACTTC. The chain links TRBV7-6 to TRBJ2-5; no reliable D call. CDR1 and CDR2 (germline): SGHVS, FNYEAQ. The CDR3 length is 14 residues. V was shortened by 1 base and J by 2 bases, with 8 bases between the two germline ends.

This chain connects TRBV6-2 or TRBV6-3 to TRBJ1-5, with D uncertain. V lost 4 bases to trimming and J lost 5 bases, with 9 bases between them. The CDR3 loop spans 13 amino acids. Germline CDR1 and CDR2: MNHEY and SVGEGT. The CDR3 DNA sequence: TGTGCCAGCAGTTCGGGCCGTCATCAGCCCCAGCATTTT. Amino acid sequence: CASSSGRHQPQHF.

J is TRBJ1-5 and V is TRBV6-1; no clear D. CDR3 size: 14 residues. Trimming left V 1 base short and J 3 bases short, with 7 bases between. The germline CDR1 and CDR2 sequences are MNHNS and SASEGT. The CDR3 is CASSEVPHNQPQHF. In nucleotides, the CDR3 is TGTGCCAGCAGTGAAGTCCCCCACAATCAGCCCCAGCATTTT.